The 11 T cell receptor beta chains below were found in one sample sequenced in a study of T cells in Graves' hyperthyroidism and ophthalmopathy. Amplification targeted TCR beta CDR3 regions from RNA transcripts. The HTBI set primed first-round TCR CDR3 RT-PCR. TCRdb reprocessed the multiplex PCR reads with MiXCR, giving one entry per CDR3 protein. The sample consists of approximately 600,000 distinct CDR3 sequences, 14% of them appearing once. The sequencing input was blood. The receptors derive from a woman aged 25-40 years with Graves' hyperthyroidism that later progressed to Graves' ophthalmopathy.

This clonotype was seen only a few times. The DNA of the CDR3 is TGCGCCAGCAGTCCAACTAGCGGGAGAGATACGCAGTATTTT. It encodes CASSPTSGRDTQYF. The chain employs TRBV10-1 and TRBJ2-3, with TRBD2 matching over 11 bases. The CDR3 contains 14 residues. The V gene's germline CDR1 is WNHNN and CDR2 SYGVQD (reference sequence). The trim removed 5 bases at V and 5 bases at J, leaving 3 bases unmatched.

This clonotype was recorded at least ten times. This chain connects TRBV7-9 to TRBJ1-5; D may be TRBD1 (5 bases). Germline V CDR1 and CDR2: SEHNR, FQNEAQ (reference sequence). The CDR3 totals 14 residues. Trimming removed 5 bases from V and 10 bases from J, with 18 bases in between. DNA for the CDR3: TGTGCCAGCAGCCGGGACTGGATTTCGGGTCCCCAGCATTTT. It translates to CASSRDWISGPQHF.

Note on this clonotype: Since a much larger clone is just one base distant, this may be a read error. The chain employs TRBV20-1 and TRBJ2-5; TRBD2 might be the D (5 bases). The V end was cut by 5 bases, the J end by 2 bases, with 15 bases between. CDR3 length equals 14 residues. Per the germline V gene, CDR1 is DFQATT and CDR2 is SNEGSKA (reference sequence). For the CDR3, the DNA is TGCAGTGCTCCAAGAGGGAGCACGCAAGAGACCCAGTACTTC. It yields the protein CSAPRGSTQETQYF.

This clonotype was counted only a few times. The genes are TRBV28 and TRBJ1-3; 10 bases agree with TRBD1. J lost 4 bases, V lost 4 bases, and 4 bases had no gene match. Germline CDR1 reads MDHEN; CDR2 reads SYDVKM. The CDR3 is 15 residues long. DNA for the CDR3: TGTGCCAGCAGTTCGGTGGACAGGGGGGGAAACACCATATATTTT. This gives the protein CASSSVDRGGNTIYF. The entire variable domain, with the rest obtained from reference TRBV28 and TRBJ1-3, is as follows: DVKVTQSSRYLVKRTGEKVFLECVQDMDHENMFWYRQDPGLGLRLIYFSYDVKMKEKGDIPEGYSVSREKKERFSLILESASTNQTSMYLCASSSVDRGGNTIYFGEGSWLTVV.

The CDR3 bases are TGTGCCAGCAGCTCGGAACAGGGGAGTTATGAAAAACTGTTTTTT. It codes for CASSSEQGSYEKLFF. V usage is TRBV7-9 and J usage is TRBJ1-4, with TRBD1 matching 7 bases. CDR1 SEHNR and CDR2 FQNEAQ come from the germline V gene (reference sequence). V lost 4 bases, J lost 6 bases, and 8 bases stayed unmatched. The length of the CDR3 is 15 residues. Supplemented by reference TRBV7-9 and TRBJ1-4, the full variable domain reads DTGVSQNPRHKITKRGQNVTFRCDPISEHNRLYWYRQTLGQGPEFLTYFQNEAQLEKSRLLSDRFSAERPKGSFSTLEIQRTEQGDSAMYLCASSSEQGSYEKLFFGSGTQLSVL.

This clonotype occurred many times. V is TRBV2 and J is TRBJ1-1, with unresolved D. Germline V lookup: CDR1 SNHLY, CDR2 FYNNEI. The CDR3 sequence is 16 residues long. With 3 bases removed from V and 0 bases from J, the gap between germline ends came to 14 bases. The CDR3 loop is CASSDEGGLMNTEAFF. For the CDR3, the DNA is TGTGCCAGCAGTGATGAGGGCGGATTGATGAACACTGAAGCTTTCTTT.

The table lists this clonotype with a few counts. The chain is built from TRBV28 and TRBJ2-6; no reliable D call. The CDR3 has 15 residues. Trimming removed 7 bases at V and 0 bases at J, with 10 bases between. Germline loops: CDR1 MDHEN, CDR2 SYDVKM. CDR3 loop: CASTQTVSGANVLTF. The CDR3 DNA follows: TGTGCCAGCACGCAGACCGTCTCTGGGGCCAACGTCCTGACTTTC.

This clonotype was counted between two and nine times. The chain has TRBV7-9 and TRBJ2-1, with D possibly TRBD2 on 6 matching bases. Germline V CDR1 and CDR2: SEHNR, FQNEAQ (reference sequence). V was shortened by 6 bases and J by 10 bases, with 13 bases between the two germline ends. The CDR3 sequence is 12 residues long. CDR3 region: CASSSNSGEQFF. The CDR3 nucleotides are TGTGCCAGCAGTTCGAATAGCGGAGAGCAGTTCTTC.

DNA for the CDR3: TGCAGTGCTAAAGCGGGAGGGTTCGAGCAGTACTTC. Translating gives CSAKAGGFEQYF. The rearrangement joins TRBV20-1 to TRBJ2-7; 10 positions match TRBD2. The CDR3 covers 12 residues. Germline V gene data show CDR1 as DFQATT and CDR2 as SNEGSKA (reference sequence). V was clipped by 4 bases and J by 6 bases; unmatched bases: 3.

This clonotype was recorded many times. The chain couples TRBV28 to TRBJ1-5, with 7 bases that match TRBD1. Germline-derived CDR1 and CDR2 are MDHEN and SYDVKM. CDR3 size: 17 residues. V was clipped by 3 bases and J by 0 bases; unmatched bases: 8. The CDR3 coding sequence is TGTGCCAGCAGTTTGTGGGGACAGAGCAATAGCAATCAGCCCCAGCATTTT. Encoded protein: CASSLWGQSNSNQPQHF.

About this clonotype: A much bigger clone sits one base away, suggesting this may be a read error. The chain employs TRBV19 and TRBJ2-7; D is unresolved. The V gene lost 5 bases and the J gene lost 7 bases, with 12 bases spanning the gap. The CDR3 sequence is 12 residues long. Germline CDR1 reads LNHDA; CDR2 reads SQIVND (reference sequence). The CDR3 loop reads CASSSRLSEQYF. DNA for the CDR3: TGTGCCAGTAGTTCCCGGTTGTCTGAGCAGTACTTC.